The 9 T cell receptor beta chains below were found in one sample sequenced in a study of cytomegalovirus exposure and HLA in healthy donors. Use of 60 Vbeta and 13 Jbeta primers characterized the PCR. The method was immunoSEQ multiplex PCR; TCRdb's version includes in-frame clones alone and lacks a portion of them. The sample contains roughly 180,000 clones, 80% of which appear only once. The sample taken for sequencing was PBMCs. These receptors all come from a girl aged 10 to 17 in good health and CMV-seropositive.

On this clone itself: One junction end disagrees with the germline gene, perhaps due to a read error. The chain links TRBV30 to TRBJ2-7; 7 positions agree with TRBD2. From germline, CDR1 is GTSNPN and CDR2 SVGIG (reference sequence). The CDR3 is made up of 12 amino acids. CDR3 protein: CAWSALAGEPYF. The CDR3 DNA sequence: TGTGCCTGGAGTGCGTTGGCGGGAGAACCTTATTTC.

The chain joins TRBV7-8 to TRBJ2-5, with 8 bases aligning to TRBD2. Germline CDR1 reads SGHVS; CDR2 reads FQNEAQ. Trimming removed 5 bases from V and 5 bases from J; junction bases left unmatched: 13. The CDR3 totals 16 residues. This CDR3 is CASSLRSQLAVETQYF. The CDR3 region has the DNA TGTGCCAGCAGCCTTAGGTCTCAACTAGCGGTCGAGACCCAGTACTTC. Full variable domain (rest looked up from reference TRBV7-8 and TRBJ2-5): GAGVSQSPRYKVAKRGQDVALRCDPISGHVSLFWYQQALGQGPEFLTYFQNEAQLDKSGLPSDRFFAERPEGSVSTLKIQRTQQEDSAVYLCASSLRSQLAVETQYFGPGTRLLVL.

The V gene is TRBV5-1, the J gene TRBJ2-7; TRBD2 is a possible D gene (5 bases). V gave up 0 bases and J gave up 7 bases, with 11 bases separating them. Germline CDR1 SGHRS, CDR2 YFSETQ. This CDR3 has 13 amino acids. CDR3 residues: CASSLGESREQYF. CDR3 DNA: TGCGCCAGCAGCTTGGGGGAGTCTCGGGAGCAGTACTTC.

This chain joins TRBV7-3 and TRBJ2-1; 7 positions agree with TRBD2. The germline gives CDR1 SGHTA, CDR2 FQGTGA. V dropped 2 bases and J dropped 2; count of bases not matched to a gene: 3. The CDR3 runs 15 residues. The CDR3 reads CASSLGLAAYNEQFF. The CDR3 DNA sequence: TGTGCCAGCAGCTTAGGGCTAGCGGCCTACAATGAGCAGTTCTTC.

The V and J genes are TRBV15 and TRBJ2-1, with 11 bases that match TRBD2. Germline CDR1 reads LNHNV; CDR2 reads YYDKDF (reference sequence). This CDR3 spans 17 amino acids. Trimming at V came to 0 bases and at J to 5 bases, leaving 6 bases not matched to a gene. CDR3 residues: CATSRDLTSGRDNEQFF. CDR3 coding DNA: TGTGCCACCAGCAGAGATTTAACTAGCGGGAGAGACAATGAGCAGTTCTTC.

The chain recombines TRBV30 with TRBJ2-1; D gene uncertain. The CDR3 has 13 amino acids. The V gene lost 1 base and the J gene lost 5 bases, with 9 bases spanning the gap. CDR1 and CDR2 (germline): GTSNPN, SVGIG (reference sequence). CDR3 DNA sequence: TGTGCCTGGAGTGGGGTAGCCAACAATGAGCAGTTCTTC. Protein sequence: CAWSGVANNEQFF. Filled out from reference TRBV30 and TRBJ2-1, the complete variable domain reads SQTIHQWPATLVQPVGSPLSLECTVEGTSNPNLYWYRQAAGRGLQLLFYSVGIGQISSEVPQNLSASRPQDRQFILSSKKLLLSDSGFYLCAWSGVANNEQFFGPGTRLTVL.

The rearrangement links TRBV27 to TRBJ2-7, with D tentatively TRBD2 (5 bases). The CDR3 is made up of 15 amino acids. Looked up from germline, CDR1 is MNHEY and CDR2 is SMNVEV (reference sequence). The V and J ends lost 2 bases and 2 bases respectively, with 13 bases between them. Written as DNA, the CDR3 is TGTGCCAGCAGTTTACTGAGGGATCGGCCCTACGAGCAGTACTTC. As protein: CASSLLRDRPYEQYF.

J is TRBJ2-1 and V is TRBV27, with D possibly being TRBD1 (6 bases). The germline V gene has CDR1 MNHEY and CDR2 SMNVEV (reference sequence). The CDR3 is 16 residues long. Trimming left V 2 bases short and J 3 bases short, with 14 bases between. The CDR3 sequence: CASSLAGQRSYNEQFF. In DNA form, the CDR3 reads TGTGCCAGCAGTTTAGCAGGACAGAGGAGCTACAATGAGCAGTTCTTC.

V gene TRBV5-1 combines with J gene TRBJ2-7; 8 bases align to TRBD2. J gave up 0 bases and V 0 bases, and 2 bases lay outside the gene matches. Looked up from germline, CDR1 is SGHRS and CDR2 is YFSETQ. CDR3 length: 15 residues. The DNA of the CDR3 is TGCGCCAGCAGCTTGGTGAGCGGGAGCTCCTACGAGCAGTACTTC. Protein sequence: CASSLVSGSSYEQYF.